This T cell receptor beta chain derives from a study of shared clonotypes between healthy human individuals. Study-level results: Non-shared clonotypes displayed generation probabilities falling below those of clonotypes present in all four donors. Specimens sampled were limited to blood, with tissue repertoires likely differing. An anticipated effect of sequencing depth on clonotype sharing among donors was recognized. Of the naive CD4 clonotypes, around 5.2% were shared across a few donors.

Libraries were prepared by immunoSEQ multiplex PCR; TCRdb keeps only in-frame clonotypes and omits some of them. The table has some 2.1 million clones, 85% to 95% seen once. This CDR3 comprises 12 residues. Trimming removed 3 bases at V and 6 bases at J, with 8 bases between. Germline assignment: CDR1 SGHNT and CDR2 YYREEE (reference sequence). A word on this clone: The target antigen is unknown. Different DNA sequences within this sample yield the same CDR3.

This clonotype was obtained from a man younger than 35 in good health. The source material was naive CD4+ T cells sorted from blood. As for subset: CD45RA+ positively selected. V gene TRBV5-4 combines with J gene TRBJ2-3; D might be TRBD1 (6 bases). The CDR3 nucleotides are TGTGCCAGCAGCTCGAGGGGGGATACGCAGTATTTT. Amino acid sequence: CASSSRGDTQYF. Full variable domain (remainder filled in from reference TRBV5-4 and TRBJ2-3): ETGVTQSPTHLIKTRGQQVTLRCSSQSGHNTVSWYQQALGQGPQFIFQYYREEENGRGNFPPRFSGLQFPNYSSELNVNALELDDSALYLCASSSRGDTQYFGPGTRLTVL.